This TCR beta chain was retrieved from a study of shared T cell receptors in the human thymus (dated by TCRdb to the early 2020s). Concerning the study at large: The study examined how the human thymus generates shared, self-reactive T-cell receptor alpha chains.

Libraries were constructed by the immunoSEQ multiplex PCR assay. TCRdb re-hosts the immuneACCESS table, in-frame sequences only. Its copies lack some clones; in the studies checked, an unresolved V gene accounts for under half of them, and the cause for the rest is not known. For this sample there are hundreds of thousands of clones; 80% to 90% appear just once. Jointly, the top ten make up 0.0094% of the sample. To note about this clone: Its binding antigen is unknown. Per-nucleotide qualities are absent, and no much larger clonotype sits a single base away.

Looking up the germline V gene (reference sequence) yields CDR1 SEHNR and CDR2 FQNEAQ. V is reduced by 5 bases and J by 2 bases, leaving a spacing of 18 bases between them. From the cysteine up to the phenylalanine, the CDR3 has a length of 16 residues. Just the 48-base CDR3 DNA is kept, in frame starting at base 1. The data also belong to a second study, concerning human thymus T cells. The other study reports the following: Donors were immunologically healthy infants undergoing open corrective cardiac surgery for congenital heart defects in Finland. Thymus tissue was collected as surgical resects that were removed during corrective cardiac surgery. V and J gene segment usage appeared biased in both thymic and peripheral blood repertoires. According to the related research, thymic TCR repertoires were highly overlapping among unrelated individuals. The study characterized TCR alpha and beta repertoires from fewer than ten infant thymus samples and a few related peripheral blood samples. The infant donors were about 6 to 244 days old, and the cohort included five or six males and two females. Thymocytes were freed from the tissue by mechanical means and kept at -70 degrees C as pellets of about 9-33 million cells. Genomic DNA was extracted from frozen cell pellets with a QIAsymphony instrument. TCRB and TCRAD loci were amplified from a standardized quantity of quality-controlled genomic DNA using the immunoSEQ multiplex PCR assay. Amplicons spanned the V(D)J region at a length sufficient to cover the CDR3 and identify V and J genes. The commercial immunoSEQ service was used to sequence amplicons on an Illumina platform. Primer bias and sequencing errors were corrected as previously described, and TCRAD and TCRB definitions were based on the IMGT database. immunoSEQ Analyzer 3.0 and VDJTools were used for repertoire analysis, which covered basic statistics, V/J segment usage, diversity estimates, rarefaction and pairwise overlap. Diversity was estimated using the Chao1, ChaoE, Efron-Thisted, Shannon and inverse Simpson indices, and was also estimated on datasets down-sampled to the size of the smallest sample. Repertoire overlap used strict matching of CDR3 nucleotide sequence, V gene and J gene, with Jaccard-based multidimensional scaling clustering. On average, about 810,000 unique TCRB clonotypes were obtained from thymus samples, compared with 70,000 to 100,000 from blood samples.

The origin of this receptor is a boy younger than two with a congenital heart defect. Donor details come from another sample of the same person, matched by shared clones. The chain is assembled from TRBV7-9 and TRBJ1-2; no D gene can be assigned with confidence. Source material: thymocytes. The bases are TGTGCCAGCAGCCCCGCGCGCGGCGACCCAAACTATGGCTACACCTTC. It encodes CASSPARGDPNYGYTF.